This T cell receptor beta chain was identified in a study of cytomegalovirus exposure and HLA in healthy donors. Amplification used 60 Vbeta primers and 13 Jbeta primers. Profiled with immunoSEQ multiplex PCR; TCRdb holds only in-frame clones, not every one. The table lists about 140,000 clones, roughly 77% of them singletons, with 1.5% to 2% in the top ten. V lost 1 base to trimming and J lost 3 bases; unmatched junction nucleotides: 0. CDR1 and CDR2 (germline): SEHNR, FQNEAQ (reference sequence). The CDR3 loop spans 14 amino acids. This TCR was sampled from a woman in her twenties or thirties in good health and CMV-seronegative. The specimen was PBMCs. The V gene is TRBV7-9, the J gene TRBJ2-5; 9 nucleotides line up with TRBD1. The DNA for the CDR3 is TGTGCCAGCAGCTTAGGACAGGGGGAAGAGACCCAGTACTTC. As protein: CASSLGQGEETQYF. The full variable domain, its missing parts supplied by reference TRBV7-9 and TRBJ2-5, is DTGVSQNPRHKITKRGQNVTFRCDPISEHNRLYWYRQTLGQGPEFLTYFQNEAQLEKSRLLSDRFSAERPKGSFSTLEIQRTEQGDSAMYLCASSLGQGEETQYFGPGTRLLVL.